The 28 T cell receptor beta chains in this list originate from one sample, sequenced in a study of spatial heterogeneity in lung cancer. TCRdb fed the 5' RACE reads into MiXCR, producing one record per CDR3 protein. This table holds 3,500 to 5,000 distinct CDR3 sequences, roughly 53% found once. Time point meaning: sample taken at primary tumor resection. Tumor, nontumor lung or frozen PBMC supplied whole RNA that was sequenced unsorted. The sequencing here drew on PBMCs, taken at surgery. These receptors were obtained from a female donor with early-stage non-small cell lung cancer.

As regards this clonotype: The library was prepared for alpha chains; this beta chain is a stray read, so its frequency means little. The rearrangement joins TRBV2 to TRBJ1-6; 8 bases align to TRBD1. Losses at the gene ends were 5 bases for V and 9 bases for J; bases not matched to a gene: 6. This CDR3 is built from 14 residues. Per the germline V gene, CDR1 is SNHLY and CDR2 is FYNNEI. CDR3 amino acids: CASSTTGGASPLHF. CDR3 sequence (DNA): TGTGCCAGCAGTACCACAGGGGGGGCTTCACCCCTCCACTTT.

A note on this clonotype: This beta chain represents an off-target read in a library built for alpha chains; its size is of limited meaning. This rearrangement joins TRBV7-8 to TRBJ2-1; D is unresolved. Germline V gene sequence: CDR1 SGHVS, CDR2 FQNEAQ. This CDR3 is built from 14 residues. V gave up 4 bases and J gave up 2 bases, with 9 bases separating them. The CDR3 region has the DNA TGTGCCAGCAGCTCCCTCCGGACCTACAATGAGCAGTTCTTC. This translates into CASSSLRTYNEQFF.

Points on this clonotype: Found in a library prepared for alpha chains, this beta chain is an off-target read, and its abundance has little meaning. This rearrangement joins TRBV7-2 to TRBJ2-2, with a possible D match to TRBD1 (5 bases). This CDR3 is built from 15 residues. Trimming took 7 bases from V and 4 from J, leaving 16 bases between them. Germline V gene lookup returns CDR1 SGHTA and CDR2 FQGNSA. This CDR3 reads CASTLGATGTGELFF. The CDR3 DNA reads TGTGCCAGCACCCTAGGGGCTACTGGCACCGGGGAGCTGTTTTTT.

Details on this clonotype: Because the library targeted alpha chains, this beta chain is an off-target read whose size means little. The chain recombines TRBV7-9 with TRBJ2-3, with no clear D. V was pared by 4 bases and J by 2 bases, with 7 bases between. Germline-derived CDR1 and CDR2 are SEHNR and FQNEAQ (reference sequence). There are 13 residues in the CDR3. The CDR3 spells CASSSGPTDTQYF. The CDR3 bases are TGTGCCAGCAGCTCCGGACCCACAGATACGCAGTATTTT.

Concerning this clonotype: This beta chain is an unintended read in a library built for alpha chains; its size means little. The chain links TRBV19 to TRBJ2-2; 9 nucleotides agree with TRBD1. In germline, CDR1 is LNHDA, CDR2 SQIVND (reference sequence). This CDR3 spans 14 amino acids. J lost 7 bases, V lost 4 bases, and 4 bases had no gene match. CDR3: CASSTDRGGGELFF. The CDR3 nucleotides read TGTGCCAGTAGTACGGACAGGGGAGGCGGGGAGCTGTTTTTT.

This clonotype was observed a few times. The size of this beta chain means little, since it is a stray read in a library made for alpha chains. This chain joins TRBV6-2 or TRBV6-3 and TRBJ2-1; TRBD2 aligns across 8 bases. V lost 2 bases, J lost 2 bases, and 2 bases stayed unmatched. Germline values: CDR1 MNHEY, CDR2 SVGEGT. The CDR3 has 15 residues. The chain's CDR3 is CASSYERETYNEQFF. The CDR3 nucleotides are TGTGCCAGCAGTTACGAGCGGGAGACCTACAATGAGCAGTTCTTC.

Comment on this clonotype: This beta chain represents an off-target read in a library built for alpha chains; its size is of limited meaning. The chain is built from TRBV6-2 or TRBV6-3 and TRBJ2-1; D perhaps matches TRBD1 (6 bases). V lost 5 bases and J lost 12, with 26 bases in between. The CDR3 covers 16 residues. From germline, CDR1 is MNHEY and CDR2 SVGEGT. This chain's CDR3 is CASSHYKEQGIPPQFF. CDR3 sequence (DNA): TGTGCCAGCAGTCACTACAAGGAACAGGGAATCCCCCCGCAGTTCTTC.

In regard to this clonotype: Found in a library prepared for alpha chains, this beta chain is an off-target read, and its abundance has little meaning. The rearrangement joins TRBV7-2 to TRBJ2-1; D possibly corresponds to TRBD2 (7 bases). The germline V and J ends were trimmed by 0 bases and 10 bases, with 13 bases remaining between them. The CDR3 is 14 amino acids. The V gene's germline CDR1 is SGHTA and CDR2 FQGNSA. CDR3 loop: CASSLAQGTKEQFF. In DNA, the CDR3 is TGTGCCAGCAGCTTAGCTCAGGGGACTAAAGAGCAGTTCTTC.

This clonotype appeared once. For a library built for alpha chains, this beta chain is a stray read; little rests on its size. The chain joins TRBV10-3 to TRBJ2-1; 7 bases match TRBD1. The CDR3 spans 14 residues. Looked up from germline, CDR1 is ENHRY and CDR2 is SYGVKD. Trimming at V came to 5 bases and at J to 4 bases, leaving 5 bases not matched to a gene. CDR3 bases: TGTGCCATCAGTTCAGGGGGTCTTTACAATGAGCAGTTCTTC. It specifies CAISSGGLYNEQFF.

Details on this clonotype: Since it is a stray read in a library aimed at alpha chains, this beta chain has a size that is not meaningful. The chain joins TRBV5-6 to TRBJ2-1; 8 bases are shared with TRBD2. Trimming at V came to 5 bases and at J to 2 bases, leaving 3 bases not matched to a gene. CDR1 and CDR2 from the germline V gene are SGHDT and YYEEEE. CDR3 length equals 14 residues. The CDR3 loop reads CASRGLATYNEQFF. CDR3 sequence (DNA): TGTGCCAGCAGAGGACTAGCAACCTACAATGAGCAGTTCTTC.

Points on this clonotype: Within a library made for alpha chains, this beta chain is off target, and its count is uninformative. V gene TRBV7-3 combines with J gene TRBJ2-5; 9 positions agree with TRBD2. Germline values: CDR1 SGHTA, CDR2 FQGTGA. Trimming removed 0 bases from V and 2 bases from J; junction bases left unmatched: 4. This CDR3 spans 16 amino acids. CDR3 in amino acids: CASSLTRTSVQETQYF. DNA of the CDR3: TGTGCCAGCAGCTTAACGAGGACTAGCGTACAAGAGACCCAGTACTTC.

This clonotype showed up just a few times. The size of this beta chain means little, since it is a stray read in a library made for alpha chains. The chain couples TRBV18 to TRBJ2-7, with D hard to call. The CDR3 has 15 residues. Trimming took 2 bases from V and 4 from J, leaving 15 bases between them. Germline CDR1 reads KGHSH; CDR2 reads LQKENI. CDR3 amino acids: CASSPVMASSYEQYF. The CDR3 region has the DNA TGTGCCAGCTCACCAGTGATGGCTAGTAGTTACGAGCAGTACTTC.

With regard to this clonotype: Little can be read into the size of this beta chain, an off-target read in a library designed for alpha chains. J is TRBJ2-1 and V is TRBV6-6; D may be TRBD1 (5 bases). This CDR3 is 14 amino acids long. Germline CDR1 and CDR2: MNHNY and SVGAGI (reference sequence). V gave up 6 bases and J gave up 0 bases, with 9 bases separating them. CDR3 DNA sequence: TGTGCCAGCAGAGGGGCTGACTCCTACAATGAGCAGTTCTTC. This translates into CASRGADSYNEQFF.

About this clonotype: Because the library targeted alpha chains, this beta chain is an off-target read whose size means little. The V and J genes are TRBV11-2 and TRBJ2-1; tentative D call: TRBD2 (6 bases). The CDR3 runs to 17 residues. Between the trimmed V and J ends, which lost 1 base and 9 bases, there was a span of 22 bases. Germline V gene lookup returns CDR1 SGHAT and CDR2 FQNNGV. The CDR3 loop is CASSLGSSGLPTVEQFF. CDR3 in DNA: TGTGCCAGCAGCTTAGGAAGCTCGGGACTGCCAACGGTTGAGCAGTTCTTC.

Regarding this clonotype: This beta chain lies outside the target of a library built for alpha chains; its clone size means little. The rearrangement joins TRBV7-9 to TRBJ1-4; tentative D call: TRBD1 (5 bases). Germline CDR1 and CDR2: SEHNR and FQNEAQ (reference sequence). The CDR3 runs to 17 residues. V was cut by 5 bases and J by 2 bases, with 18 bases left in between. The CDR3 DNA reads TGTGCCAGCAGCCCTCGCGGTAGCGGGGGTACTAATGAAAAACTGTTTTTT. It encodes CASSPRGSGGTNEKLFF.

In the case of this clonotype: Because the library targeted alpha chains, this beta chain is an off-target read whose size means little. The CDR3 nucleotides are TGTGCCAGCAGCGCAATAAATCTCCCCTACGAGCAGTACTTC. Translation: CASSAINLPYEQYF. V gene TRBV9 combines with J gene TRBJ2-7; no clear D gene. Looked up from germline, CDR1 is SGDLS and CDR2 is YYNGEE. The CDR3 length is 14 residues. V dropped 3 bases and J dropped 2 bases, with 12 bases sitting between them.

On this clonotype itself: The size of this beta chain means little, since it is a stray read in a library made for alpha chains. The chain joins TRBV7-9 to TRBJ2-7, with D perhaps matching TRBD1 (6 bases). Germline CDR1 SEHNR, CDR2 FQNEAQ (reference sequence). This CDR3 comprises 15 residues. V lost 1 base, J lost 2 bases, and 12 bases lay in between. The CDR3 DNA follows: TGTGCCAGCAGCTTAGTAGTGCAGGGGACCTACGAGCAGTACTTC. Its translation: CASSLVVQGTYEQYF.

To note about this clonotype: This beta chain came through as a stray read in a library set up for alpha chains, and its size says little. The chain has TRBV28 and TRBJ2-7, with 7 bases fitting TRBD2. J was trimmed by 0 bases and V by 6 bases; bases with no gene match: 5. The germline gives CDR1 MDHEN, CDR2 SYDVKM. CDR3 size: 14 residues. The CDR3: CASRPTSDSYEQYF. Here the CDR3 DNA reads TGTGCCAGCAGACCAACTAGCGACTCCTACGAGCAGTACTTC.

With regard to this clonotype: Little can be read into the size of this beta chain, an off-target read in a library designed for alpha chains. The V and J genes are TRBV6-2 or TRBV6-3 and TRBJ2-7; D is ambiguous. CDR3 size: 13 residues. Trimming pared 2 bases from V and 1 base from J, leaving 6 bases between. Germline loops: CDR1 MNHEY, CDR2 SVGEGT. The CDR3 DNA is TGTGCCAGCAGTTACCCTGGGTCCTACGAGCAGTACGTC. Translated: CASSYPGSYEQYV.

Of note for this clonotype: This beta chain is off target for a library built for alpha chains, so its abundance means little. The V call is TRBV28, the J call TRBJ2-7; D possibly corresponds to TRBD1 (6 bases). Germline CDR1 is MDHEN and CDR2 is SYDVKM. The CDR3 loop spans 14 amino acids. Trimming took off 5 bases at V and 1 base at J, with 12 bases between the two ends. In DNA, the CDR3 is TGTGCCAGCAGTATACAGGGTTCTTCCTACGAGCAGTACGTC. It translates to CASSIQGSSYEQYV.

As concerns this clonotype: One end of the junction varies from germline; a read error may be responsible. As an off-target read in a library built for alpha chains, this beta chain has a frequency of little significance. The J gene is TRBJ2-1, the V gene TRBV20-1, with D maybe TRBD2 (5 bases). This CDR3 comprises 15 residues. The germline gives CDR1 DFQATT, CDR2 SNEGSKA (reference sequence). CDR3 nucleotide sequence: TGCAGTTCTAGACCCGTAGTGGGAGAATACAATGAGCAGTTCTTC. Translated, it gives CSSRPVVGEYNEQFF.

This clonotype showed up just once. The library was designed around alpha chains, so this beta chain is a stray read whose abundance carries little weight. The V call is TRBV12-3 or TRBV12-4, the J call TRBJ2-3; D remains unclear. V was cut by 2 bases and J by 9 bases, with 6 bases left in between. This CDR3 has 11 amino acids. DNA of the CDR3: TGTGCCAGCAGTTTAAGTGTAACGCAGTATTTT. It yields the protein CASSLSVTQYF.

With respect to this clonotype: With the library built for alpha chains, this beta chain is off target and its frequency is not meaningful. The rearrangement links TRBV5-4 to TRBJ2-7; 9 bases align to TRBD2. CDR3 length: 14 amino acids. CDR1 and CDR2 from the germline V gene are SGHNT and YYREEE (reference sequence). Germline trimming cut 2 bases from V and 6 bases from J; bases unmatched to any gene: 6. In DNA form, the CDR3 reads TGTGCCAGCAGCTTTTTAGCGGGAGAAAGCGAGCAGTACTTC. This encodes CASSFLAGESEQYF.

Comments on this clonotype: The library was prepared for alpha chains; this beta chain is a stray read, so its frequency means little. The chain joins TRBV9 to TRBJ2-3; D gene unclear. Trimming shortened V by 0 bases and J by 2 bases, and 4 bases separated the two germline ends. Germline CDR1 is SGDLS and CDR2 is YYNGEE. There are 13 residues in the CDR3. Written as DNA, the CDR3 is TGTGCCAGCAGCGTAGACATCACAGATACGCAGTATTTT. Translating gives CASSVDITDTQYF.

As regards this clonotype: Since it is a stray read in a library aimed at alpha chains, this beta chain has a size that is not meaningful. The genes are TRBV13 and TRBJ2-4; the D gene is possibly TRBD2 (6 bases). V lost 4 bases and J 0 bases, leaving 16 bases between the germline ends. CDR1 and CDR2 (germline): PRHDT, FYEKMQ (reference sequence). The CDR3 totals 17 residues. CDR3 nucleotide sequence: TGTGCCAGCAGCTCGGCGGCTAGCGATATAGCCAAAAACATTCAGTACTTC. Translated: CASSSAASDIAKNIQYF.

Remarks on this clonotype: This beta chain was picked up by a library intended for alpha chains and is off target, so its count carries little meaning. V and J are TRBV28 and TRBJ1-1; D is possibly TRBD1 (6 bases). The CDR3 loop spans 14 amino acids. Deletions cut 6 bases from V and 7 bases from J, with 18 bases between. Germline CDR1 and CDR2: MDHEN and SYDVKM. CDR3 protein: CASRVPGDFGEAFF. The CDR3 DNA reads as TGTGCCAGCAGAGTACCAGGGGATTTCGGTGAAGCTTTCTTT.

As concerns this clonotype: Little can be read into the size of this beta chain, an off-target read in a library designed for alpha chains. CDR3 nucleotides: TGTGCCAGCAGTTACCCGAGCGTGACTGAAGCTTTCTTT. Its protein is CASSYPSVTEAFF. V usage is TRBV6-2 or TRBV6-3 and J usage is TRBJ1-1; D gene ambiguous. V was shortened by 2 bases and J by 5 bases, with 9 bases between the two germline ends. CDR3 size: 13 residues. Looked up from germline, CDR1 is MNHEY and CDR2 is SVGEGT.

Worth noting for this clonotype: For a library built for alpha chains, this beta chain is a stray read; little rests on its size. The CDR3 DNA follows: TGTGCCAGTAGTATACCTCGGGGGTTGCATGACACCGGGGAGCTGTTTTTT. Translating it yields CASSIPRGLHDTGELFF. This sequence joins TRBV19 and TRBJ2-2, with D tentatively TRBD2 (6 bases). V gave up 2 bases and J gave up 3 bases, with 16 bases separating them. CDR1 LNHDA and CDR2 SQIVND come from the germline V gene (reference sequence). The CDR3 has 17 amino acids.